This T cell receptor (beta chain) derives from a study of shared clonotypes between healthy human individuals. Naive CD8 cells lacked CD45RO, underwent positive selection for CCR7 and left out terminally differentiated effector memory CD45RA+ cells. Trimming took 6 bases from V and 0 from J, leaving 13 bases between them. Germline V gives CDR1 MDHEN, CDR2 SYDVKM. The CDR3 sequence is 15 residues long. The assay was immunoSEQ multiplex PCR, and TCRdb's table has in-frame clones only and misses some. The sample includes about 800,000 clones, about 96% of them seen just once. This receptor was taken from a man aged 25-40 years in good health. V is TRBV28 and J is TRBJ2-3; tentative D call: TRBD1 (5 bases). Sequenced input: naive CD8+ T cells sorted from blood. The CDR3 DNA follows: TGTGCCAGCAGGCCGCTCAGGGCCAGCACAGATACGCAGTATTTT. Translating gives CASRPLRASTDTQYF.